The sample holds many counts of the clone carrying this T cell receptor beta chain. The data stem from a study of T-cell memory formation after mild COVID-19. MiXCR, applied by TCRdb to the 5' RACE reads, yields one record per CDR3 protein. The table lists almost 45,000 distinct CDR3 sequences, about 6.8% of them singletons. V lost 2 bases to trimming and J lost 6 bases, with 15 bases between them. Germline CDR1 and CDR2: SGHRS and YFSETQ. The CDR3 is 14 amino acids. The V gene is TRBV5-1, the J gene TRBJ2-7; D may be TRBD2 (5 bases). The clonotype originates from an adult who had mild COVID-19 (a few samples of this study predate the infection). Cell type and time point are not known. The sequenced sample consisted of PBMCs or a T cell subset sorted from them (not recorded which). The CDR3 DNA reads TGCGCCAGCAGCTTCTCTCCGGGTGCGGGCGAGCAGTACTTC. It is translated as CASSFSPGAGEQYF.